This T cell receptor (beta chain) is from a study of blood T cells in healthy people across ages. Study observations and caveats: Relative to aged donors, long-lived donors carried more naive CD4+ cells and displayed higher diversity.

There were at least 6 micrograms of total RNA extracted from every sample. V lost 6 bases and J 2 bases, leaving 9 bases between the germline ends. Germline V CDR1 and CDR2: ENHRY, SYGVKD. The CDR3 has 13 amino acids. A second PCR of 7 to 11 cycles used a sample-barcoded 5' primer and a J-beta primer mix. TCRdb processed the 5' RACE reads anew with MiXCR; each CDR3 protein has one entry. The profile shows around 690,000 distinct CDR3 sequences, roughly 53% of them singletons. Worth noting for this clonotype: Antigen unknown.

This sequence joins TRBV10-3 and TRBJ2-3; possibly TRBD1 for D (6 bases). This sequence originates from a man in his 60s in good health. Sequences were obtained from blood. The CDR3 loop is CAISRDNTDTQYF. The CDR3 nucleotides are TGTGCCATCAGCCGGGACAACACAGATACGCAGTATTTT.